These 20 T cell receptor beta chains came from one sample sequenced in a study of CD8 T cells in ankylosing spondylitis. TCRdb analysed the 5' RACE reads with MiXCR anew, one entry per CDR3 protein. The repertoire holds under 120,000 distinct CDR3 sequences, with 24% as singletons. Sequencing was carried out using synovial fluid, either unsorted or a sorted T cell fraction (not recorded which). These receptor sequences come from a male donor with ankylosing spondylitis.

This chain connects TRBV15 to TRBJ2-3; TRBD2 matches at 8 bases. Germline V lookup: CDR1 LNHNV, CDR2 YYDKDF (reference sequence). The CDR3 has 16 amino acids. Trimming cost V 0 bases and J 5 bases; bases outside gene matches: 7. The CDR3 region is CATSRDFAGGLDTQYF. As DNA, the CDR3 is TGTGCCACCAGCAGAGACTTTGCGGGAGGTCTAGATACGCAGTATTTT.

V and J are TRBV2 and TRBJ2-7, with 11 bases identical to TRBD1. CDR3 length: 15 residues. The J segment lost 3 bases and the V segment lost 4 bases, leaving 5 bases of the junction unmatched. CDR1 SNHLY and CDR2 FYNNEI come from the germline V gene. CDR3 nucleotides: TGTGCCAGCAGTGCCCGGACAGGGGGCGGCTACGAGCAGTACTTC. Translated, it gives CASSARTGGGYEQYF.

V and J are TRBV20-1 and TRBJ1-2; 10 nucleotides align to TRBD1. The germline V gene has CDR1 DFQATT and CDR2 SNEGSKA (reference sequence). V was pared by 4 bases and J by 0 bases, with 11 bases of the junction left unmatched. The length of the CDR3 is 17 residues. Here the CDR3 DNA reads TGCAGTGCTATTCCCCGGACAGGGGGTAGGGCTAACTATGGCTACACCTTC. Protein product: CSAIPRTGGRANYGYTF.

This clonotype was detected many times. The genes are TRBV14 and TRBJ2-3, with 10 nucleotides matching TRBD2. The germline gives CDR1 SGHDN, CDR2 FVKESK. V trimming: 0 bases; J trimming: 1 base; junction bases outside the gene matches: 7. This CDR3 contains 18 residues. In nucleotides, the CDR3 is TGTGCCAGCAGCCAAGAAGCTAGCGGGAGCTTTGGCACAGATACGCAGTATTTT. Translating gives CASSQEASGSFGTDTQYF.

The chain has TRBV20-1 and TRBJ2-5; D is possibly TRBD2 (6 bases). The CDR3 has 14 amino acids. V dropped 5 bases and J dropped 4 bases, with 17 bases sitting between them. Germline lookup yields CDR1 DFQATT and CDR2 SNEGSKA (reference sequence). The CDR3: CSAPWRERGETQYF. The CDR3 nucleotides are TGCAGTGCTCCCTGGCGGGAACGCGGAGAGACCCAGTACTTC.

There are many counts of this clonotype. The CDR3 DNA is TGCAGCGGTCTACAGGGTTATGGCTACACCTTC. It encodes CSGLQGYGYTF. V usage is TRBV29-1 and J usage is TRBJ1-2; possible D gene TRBD1, 6 bases. V was pared by 7 bases and J by 5 bases, with 11 bases between. Germline CDR1 SQVTM, CDR2 ANQGSEA. There are 11 residues in the CDR3.

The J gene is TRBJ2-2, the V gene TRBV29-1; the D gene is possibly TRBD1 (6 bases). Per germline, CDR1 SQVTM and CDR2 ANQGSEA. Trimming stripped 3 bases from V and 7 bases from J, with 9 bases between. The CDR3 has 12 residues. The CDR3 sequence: CSVEGHLGELFF. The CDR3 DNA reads TGCAGCGTTGAGGGACATCTCGGGGAGCTGTTTTTT.

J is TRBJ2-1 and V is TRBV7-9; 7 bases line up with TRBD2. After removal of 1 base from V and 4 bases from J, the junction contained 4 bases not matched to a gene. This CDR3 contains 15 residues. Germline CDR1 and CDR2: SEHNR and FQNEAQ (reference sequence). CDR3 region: CASSLEAGVYNEQFF. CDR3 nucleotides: TGTGCCAGCAGCTTAGAGGCGGGGGTGTACAATGAGCAGTTCTTC.

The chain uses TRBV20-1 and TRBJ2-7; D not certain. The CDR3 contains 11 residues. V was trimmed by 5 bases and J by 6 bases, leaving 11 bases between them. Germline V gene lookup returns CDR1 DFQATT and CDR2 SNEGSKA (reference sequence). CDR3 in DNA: TGCAGTGCTCTCTCCGGGCCCGAGCAGTACGTC. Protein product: CSALSGPEQYV.

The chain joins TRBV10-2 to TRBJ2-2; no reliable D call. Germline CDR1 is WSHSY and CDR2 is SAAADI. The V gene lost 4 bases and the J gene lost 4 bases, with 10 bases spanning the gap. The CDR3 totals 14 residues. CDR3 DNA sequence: TGCGCCAGCAGTGTCTTAGCTCGCACCGGGGAGCTGTTTTTT. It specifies CASSVLARTGELFF.

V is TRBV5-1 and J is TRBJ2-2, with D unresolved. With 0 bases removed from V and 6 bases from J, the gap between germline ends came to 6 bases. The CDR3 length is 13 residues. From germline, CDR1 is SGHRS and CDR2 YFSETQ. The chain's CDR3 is CASSLEFSGELFF. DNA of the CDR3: TGCGCCAGCAGCTTGGAATTTTCCGGGGAGCTGTTTTTT.

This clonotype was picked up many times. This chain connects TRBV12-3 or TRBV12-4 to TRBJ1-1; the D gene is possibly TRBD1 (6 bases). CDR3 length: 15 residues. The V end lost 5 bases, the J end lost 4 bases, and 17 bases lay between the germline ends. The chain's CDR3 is CASSLLGGMGTEAFF. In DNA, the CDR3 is TGTGCCAGCAGTCTTTTGGGGGGCATGGGCACTGAAGCTTTCTTT.

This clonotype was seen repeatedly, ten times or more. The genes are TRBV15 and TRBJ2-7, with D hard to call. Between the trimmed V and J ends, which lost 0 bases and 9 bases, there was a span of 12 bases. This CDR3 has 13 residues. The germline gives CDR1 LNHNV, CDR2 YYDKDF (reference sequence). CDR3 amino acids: CATSRDRSSVQYV. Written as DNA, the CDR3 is TGTGCCACCAGCAGAGATCGGAGTTCGGTGCAGTACGTC.

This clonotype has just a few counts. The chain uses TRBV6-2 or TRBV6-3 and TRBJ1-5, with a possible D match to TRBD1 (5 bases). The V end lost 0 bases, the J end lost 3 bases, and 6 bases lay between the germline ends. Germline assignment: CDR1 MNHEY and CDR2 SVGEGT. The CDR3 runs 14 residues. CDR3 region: CASSYSGDNQPQHF. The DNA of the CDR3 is TGTGCCAGCAGTTACTCAGGGGACAATCAGCCCCAGCATTTT.

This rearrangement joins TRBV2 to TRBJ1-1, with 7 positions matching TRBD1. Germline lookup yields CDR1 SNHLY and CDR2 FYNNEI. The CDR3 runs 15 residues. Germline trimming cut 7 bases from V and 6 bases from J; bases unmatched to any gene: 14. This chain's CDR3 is CASKFERGQVAEAFF. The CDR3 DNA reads TGTGCCAGCAAATTTGAAAGGGGGCAAGTGGCTGAAGCTTTCTTT. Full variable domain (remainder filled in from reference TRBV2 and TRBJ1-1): EPEVTQTPSHQVTQMGQEVILRCVPISNHLYFYWYRQILGQKVEFLVSFYNNEISEKSEIFDDQFSVERPDGSNFTLKIRSTKLEDSAMYFCASKFERGQVAEAFFGQGTRLTVV.

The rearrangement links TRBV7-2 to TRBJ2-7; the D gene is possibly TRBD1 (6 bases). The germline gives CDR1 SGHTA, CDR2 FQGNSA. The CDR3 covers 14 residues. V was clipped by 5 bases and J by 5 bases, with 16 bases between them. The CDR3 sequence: CASSPGTSRDEQYF. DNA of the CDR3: TGTGCCAGCAGCCCTGGGACATCGCGGGACGAGCAGTACTTC.

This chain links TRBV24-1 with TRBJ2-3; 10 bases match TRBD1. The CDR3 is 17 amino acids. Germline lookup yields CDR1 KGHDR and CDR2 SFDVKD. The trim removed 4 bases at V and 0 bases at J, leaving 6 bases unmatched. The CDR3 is CATSDTPGQGSTDTQYF. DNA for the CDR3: TGTGCCACCAGTGACACGCCGGGACAGGGGAGCACAGATACGCAGTATTTT.

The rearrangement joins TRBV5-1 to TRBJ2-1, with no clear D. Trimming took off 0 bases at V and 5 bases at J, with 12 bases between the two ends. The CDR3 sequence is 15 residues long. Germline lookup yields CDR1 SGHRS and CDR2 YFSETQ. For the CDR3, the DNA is TGCGCCAGCAGCTTGGCTTCGAGTCTCGACAATGAGCAGTTCTTC. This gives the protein CASSLASSLDNEQFF.

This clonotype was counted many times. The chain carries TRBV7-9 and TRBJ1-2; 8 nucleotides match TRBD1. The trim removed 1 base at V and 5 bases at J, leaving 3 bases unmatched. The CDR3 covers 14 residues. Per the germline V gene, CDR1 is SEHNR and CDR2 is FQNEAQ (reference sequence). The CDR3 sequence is CASSLGTGTYGYTF. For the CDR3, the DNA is TGTGCCAGCAGCTTAGGGACAGGGACTTATGGCTACACCTTC.

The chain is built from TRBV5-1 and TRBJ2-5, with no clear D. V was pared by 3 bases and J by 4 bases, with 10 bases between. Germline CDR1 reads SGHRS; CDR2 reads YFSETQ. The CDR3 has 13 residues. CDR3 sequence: CASSSALLETQYF. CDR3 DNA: TGCGCCAGCAGCTCCGCTCTCCTAGAGACCCAGTACTTC.